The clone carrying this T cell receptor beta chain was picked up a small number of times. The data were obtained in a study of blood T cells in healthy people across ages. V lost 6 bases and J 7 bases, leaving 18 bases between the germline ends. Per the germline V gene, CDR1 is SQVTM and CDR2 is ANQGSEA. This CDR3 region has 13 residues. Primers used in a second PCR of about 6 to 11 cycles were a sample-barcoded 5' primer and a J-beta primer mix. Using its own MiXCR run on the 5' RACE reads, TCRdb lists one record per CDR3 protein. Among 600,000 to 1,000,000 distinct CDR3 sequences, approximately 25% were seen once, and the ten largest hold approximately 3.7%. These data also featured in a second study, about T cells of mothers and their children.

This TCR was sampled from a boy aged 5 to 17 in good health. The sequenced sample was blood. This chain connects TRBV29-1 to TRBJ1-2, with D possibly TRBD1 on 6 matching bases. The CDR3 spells CSVGPNRVGGYTF. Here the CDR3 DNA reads TGCAGCGTGGGACCCAACAGGGTCGGTGGCTACACCTTC.